Described below is a single T cell receptor (beta chain) sequence and its context. The antigen is unknown. The CDR3 length is 15 residues. V shed 0 bases, J shed 2 bases, and the junction held 4 bases outside the gene matches. Germline assignment: CDR1 SGHTA and CDR2 FQGTGA. Primers included in the PCR were 60 Vbeta and 13 Jbeta primers. Measured with immunoSEQ multiplex PCR; TCRdb has only the in-frame clones, and not every one. This sample yields about 130,000 clones, of which around three quarters are seen a single time; roughly 13% belongs to the top ten. Each of the donors was a healthy bone marrow donor. These data come from a study of cytomegalovirus exposure and HLA in healthy donors. General observations from the study: A later analysis showed that HLA-associated TCR beta chains had undergone more clonal expansion than equally common others.

Source material: PBMCs. This TCR derives from a woman between 40 and 50 years old in good health and CMV-seropositive. The rearrangement joins TRBV7-3 to TRBJ2-7; 7 bases are a match to TRBD1. CDR3 residues: CASSLTPGQPYEQYF. The CDR3 nucleotides read TGTGCCAGCAGCTTAACTCCGGGACAGCCCTACGAGCAGTACTTC.